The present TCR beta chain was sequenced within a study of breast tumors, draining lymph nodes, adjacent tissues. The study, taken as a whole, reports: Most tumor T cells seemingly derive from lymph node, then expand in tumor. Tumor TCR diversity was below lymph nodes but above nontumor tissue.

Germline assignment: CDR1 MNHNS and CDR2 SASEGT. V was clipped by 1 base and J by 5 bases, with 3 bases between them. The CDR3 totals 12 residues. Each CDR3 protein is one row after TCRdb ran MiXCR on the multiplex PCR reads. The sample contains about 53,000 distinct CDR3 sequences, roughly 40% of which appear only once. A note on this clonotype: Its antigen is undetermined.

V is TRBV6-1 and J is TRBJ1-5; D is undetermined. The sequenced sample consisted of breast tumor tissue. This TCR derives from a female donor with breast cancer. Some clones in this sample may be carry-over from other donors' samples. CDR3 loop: CASSEGHQPQHF. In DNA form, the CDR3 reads TGTGCCAGCAGTGAAGGGCATCAGCCCCAGCATTTT.